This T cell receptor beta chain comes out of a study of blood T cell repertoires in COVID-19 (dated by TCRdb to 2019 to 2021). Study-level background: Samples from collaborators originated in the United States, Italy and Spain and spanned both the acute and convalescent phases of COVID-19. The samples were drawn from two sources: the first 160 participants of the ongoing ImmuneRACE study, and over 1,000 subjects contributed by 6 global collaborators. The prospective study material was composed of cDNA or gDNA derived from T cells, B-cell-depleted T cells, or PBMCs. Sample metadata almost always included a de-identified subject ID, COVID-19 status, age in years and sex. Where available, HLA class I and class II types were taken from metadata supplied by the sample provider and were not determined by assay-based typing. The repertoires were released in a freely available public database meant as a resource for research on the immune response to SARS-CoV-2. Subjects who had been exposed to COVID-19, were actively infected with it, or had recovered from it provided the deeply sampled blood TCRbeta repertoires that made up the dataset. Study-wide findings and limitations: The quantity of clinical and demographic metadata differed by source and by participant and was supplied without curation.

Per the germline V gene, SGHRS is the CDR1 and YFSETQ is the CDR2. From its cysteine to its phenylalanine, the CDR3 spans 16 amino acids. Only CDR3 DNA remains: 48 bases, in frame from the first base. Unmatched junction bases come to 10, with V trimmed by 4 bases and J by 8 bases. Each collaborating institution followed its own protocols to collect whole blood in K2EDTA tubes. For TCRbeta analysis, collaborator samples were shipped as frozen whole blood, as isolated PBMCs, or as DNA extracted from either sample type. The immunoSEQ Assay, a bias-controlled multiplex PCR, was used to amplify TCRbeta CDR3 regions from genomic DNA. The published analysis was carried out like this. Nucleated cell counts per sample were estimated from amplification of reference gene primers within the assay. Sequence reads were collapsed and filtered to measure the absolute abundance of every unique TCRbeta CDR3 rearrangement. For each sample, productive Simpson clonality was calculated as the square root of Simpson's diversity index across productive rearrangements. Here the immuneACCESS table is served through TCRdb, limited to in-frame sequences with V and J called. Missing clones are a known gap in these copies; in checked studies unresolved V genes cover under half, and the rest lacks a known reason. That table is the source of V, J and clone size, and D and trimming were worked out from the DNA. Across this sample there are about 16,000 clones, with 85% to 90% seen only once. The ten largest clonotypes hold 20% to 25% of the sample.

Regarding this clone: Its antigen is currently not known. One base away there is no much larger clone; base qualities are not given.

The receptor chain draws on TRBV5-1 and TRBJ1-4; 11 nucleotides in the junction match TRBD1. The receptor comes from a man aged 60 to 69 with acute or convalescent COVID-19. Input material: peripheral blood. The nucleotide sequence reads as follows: TGCGCCAGCAGCCACGGACAGGGGGCTTTTGCGGAAAAACTGTTTTTT. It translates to CASSHGQGAFAEKLFF.